This T cell receptor beta chain came from a study of T cell repertoires in ileal Crohn's disease. Study details: At surgery, around 36% of patients smoked, with median disease duration about 7.9 years. Postoperative therapy was given to about half: roughly twelve thiopurines, 15 to 20 anti-TNF agents.

Per sample, about 480 nanograms of biopsy DNA were TCRB immunosequenced. Data came from immunoSEQ multiplex PCR; TCRdb stores just in-frame clones and leaves some out. Of about 15,000 clones listed, about 82% were seen once; the top ten hold under 7%. Regarding the study as a whole: Active smokers at surgery had more clonal expansions than non-smokers.

In the case of this clone: The antigen remains unidentified.

The source is an adult with Crohn's disease. Sequenced sample: ileal tissue.

The CDR3 loop is CAWSKGFNEQFF. CDR3 DNA: TGTGCCTGGAGTAAGGGGTTCAATGAGCAGTTCTTC. The chain couples TRBV30 to TRBJ2-1; TRBD1 might be the D (5 bases). Germline CDR1 and CDR2: GTSNPN and SVGIG (reference sequence). Trimming left V 2 bases short and J 6 bases short, with 8 bases between. This CDR3 has 12 amino acids.